One sample yielded the 31 T cell receptor beta chains listed below, sequenced in a study of metastatic and nonmetastatic thyroid tumors. TCRdb reanalyzed the PCR reads with MiXCR. This table has 6,500 to 8,500 clones, roughly a quarter appearing once. Until they underwent thyroid surgery, no patient had received any treatment. Sequencing was performed on tumor tissue. The receptor source for this set is a female donor with papillary thyroid cancer or a benign thyroid nodule (not recorded which). Some clones in this sample may be carry-over from other donors' samples.

This clone was found many times. The chain carries TRBV4-2 and TRBJ1-3, with D perhaps TRBD1 (6 bases). Germline V gives CDR1 LGHNA, CDR2 YNFKEQ. V lost 0 bases, J lost 2 bases, and 11 bases lay in between. The CDR3 consists of 16 residues. CDR3 DNA: TGTGCCAGCAGCCAAGATGGGGGGGACACTGGAAACACCATATATTTT. Its protein product is CASSQDGGDTGNTIYF.

In its sample, this clone was seen once. The rearrangement uses TRBV20-1 and TRBJ1-6; TRBD1 matches at 7 bases. V gave up 0 bases and J gave up 7 bases; unmatched junction bases: 3. The CDR3 is made up of 14 amino acids. The germline V gene encodes CDR1 DFQATT and CDR2 SNEGSKA (reference sequence). The CDR3 nucleotides read TGCAGTGCTAGAGAGGGACAGCAAAATTCACCCCTCCACTTT. Protein product: CSAREGQQNSPLHF.

The genes are TRBV20-1 and TRBJ1-1; TRBD1 matches at 7 bases. This CDR3 comprises 13 residues. After removal of 1 base from V and 5 bases from J, the junction contained 4 bases not matched to a gene. Germline V gene lookup returns CDR1 DFQATT and CDR2 SNEGSKA (reference sequence). For the CDR3, the DNA is TGCAGTGCTAGAGGAGGGGGCATGACTGAAGCTTTCTTT. It is translated as CSARGGGMTEAFF.

The chain carries TRBV28 and TRBJ1-1; no clear D. Trimming stripped 7 bases from V and 10 bases from J, with 16 bases between. The germline gives CDR1 MDHEN, CDR2 SYDVKM. This CDR3 spans 12 amino acids. The CDR3 sequence: CASIFRWRVAFF. The CDR3 nucleotides read TGTGCCAGCATTTTCCGGTGGCGGGTAGCTTTCTTT.

This clone was counted a few times. This chain links TRBV19 with TRBJ2-1; D remains unclear. Trimming shortened V by 7 bases and J by 11 bases, and 12 bases separated the two germline ends. This CDR3 is built from 11 residues. Germline CDR1 is LNHDA and CDR2 is SQIVND (reference sequence). The CDR3 nucleotides are TGTGCCAGTACCGGCGGATCTAAGCAGTTCTTC. Its translation: CASTGGSKQFF.

This clone came up a few times. The germline gene is not matched at one end of the junction; a read error may be the cause. The V gene is TRBV27, the J gene TRBJ2-7; 7 bases line up with TRBD1. Germline loops: CDR1 MNHEY, CDR2 SMNVEV (reference sequence). The CDR3 covers 14 residues. CDR3 residues: CASSLGTVSYEQYF. The CDR3, as DNA: TGTGCTAGCAGCCTAGGGACAGTGAGCTACGAGCAGTACTTC.

J is TRBJ1-6 and V is TRBV10-3; D not resolved. This CDR3 spans 18 amino acids. Trimming stripped 0 bases from V and 5 bases from J, with 17 bases between. From germline, CDR1 is ENHRY and CDR2 SYGVKD. CDR3 region: CAISESPRIRSHNSPLHF. For the CDR3, the DNA is TGTGCCATCAGTGAGTCACCCCGCATAAGGTCCCATAATTCACCCCTCCACTTT.

By its share, this clone is large. This chain uses TRBV20-1 with TRBJ1-2; 11 nucleotides agree with TRBD1. CDR1 is DFQATT, CDR2 SNEGSKA, per germline (reference sequence). The CDR3 runs to 14 residues. V lost 4 bases, J lost 2 bases, and 3 bases stayed unmatched. CDR3 DNA: TGCAGTGCTACCCGGGACAGGGGGAACTATGGCTACACCTTC. As protein: CSATRDRGNYGYTF.

The table lists this clone with many counts. The chain couples TRBV11-3 to TRBJ1-5; D uncertain. The V end was cut by 2 bases, the J end by 5 bases, with 10 bases between. The CDR3 contains 14 residues. Per germline, CDR1 SGHNT and CDR2 YENEEA. CDR3 bases: TGTGCCAGCAGCTTAATAGGGAGGTATCAGCCCCAGCATTTT. Amino acids: CASSLIGRYQPQHF.

This clone ranks as hyperexpanded. The rearrangement links TRBV6-1 to TRBJ1-2, with D unclear. The CDR3 has 15 residues. The V gene's germline CDR1 is MNHNS and CDR2 SASEGT. Trimming removed 6 bases from V and 5 bases from J, with 19 bases in between. In DNA form, the CDR3 reads TGTGCCAGCAGAGACCATGGGCAACGCGGATATGGCTACACCTTC. The encoded protein is CASRDHGQRGYGYTF.

This clone was found many times. The chain recombines TRBV3-1 with TRBJ1-2; a weak D match, TRBD1 (5 bases). The CDR3 is made up of 14 amino acids. The ends were cut back, 3 bases at V and 4 bases at J, with 12 bases in the middle. Germline loops: CDR1 LGHDT, CDR2 YNNKEL (reference sequence). CDR3 sequence (DNA): TGTGCCAGCAGCCATCCGGGACGGACCTATGGCTACACCTTC. Its translation is CASSHPGRTYGYTF. Full variable domain (rest looked up from reference TRBV3-1 and TRBJ1-2): DTAVSQTPKYLVTQMGNDKSIKCEQNLGHDTMYWYKQDSKKFLKIMFSYNNKELIINETVPNRFSPKSPDKAHLNLHINSLELGDSAVYFCASSHPGRTYGYTFGSGTRLTVV.

This clone is termed medium-sized (0.01 to 0.1%). The chain employs TRBV20-1 and TRBJ1-6; no clear D. The CDR3 extends over 11 amino acids. Germline CDR1 and CDR2: DFQATT and SNEGSKA (reference sequence). V gave up 3 bases and J gave up 7 bases, with 4 bases separating them. CDR3: CSARENSPLHF. The CDR3 bases are TGCAGTGCTAGGGAAAATTCACCCCTCCACTTT.

A few counts support this clone. The chain uses TRBV11-2 and TRBJ1-4, with a weak D call TRBD1 (5 bases). V was trimmed by 4 bases and J by 5 bases, leaving 5 bases between them. Per the germline V gene, CDR1 is SGHAT and CDR2 is FQNNGV. CDR3 size: 12 residues. The CDR3 is CASSWDNEKLFF. The CDR3 nucleotides read TGTGCCAGCAGCTGGGACAATGAAAAACTGTTTTTT.

This clone was seen a few times. This rearrangement joins TRBV27 to TRBJ2-1; 13 bases are a match to TRBD2. The trim removed 2 bases at V and 7 bases at J, leaving 8 bases unmatched. The CDR3 sequence is 17 residues long. Germline CDR1 is MNHEY and CDR2 is SMNVEV (reference sequence). The CDR3: CASSLILAGGPGNEQFF. For the CDR3, the DNA is TGTGCCAGCAGTTTAATACTAGCGGGAGGGCCGGGTAATGAGCAGTTCTTC.

Remarks on this clone: The germline gene is not matched at one end of the junction; a read error may be the cause. The V gene is TRBV6-1, the J gene TRBJ1-2, with D hard to call. CDR1 and CDR2 from the germline V gene are MNHNS and SASEGT. This CDR3 contains 15 residues. The CDR3: CASRNNGQRGYDYTF. CDR3 DNA: TGTGCCAGCAGAAACAATGGGCAACGCGGATATGACTACACCTTC.

This clone was counted many times. The CDR3 DNA is TGTGCCAGCAGCTACGGCGCCAGGAGCTACGAGCAGTACTTC. Its translation: CASSYGARSYEQYF. The chain joins TRBV5-6 to TRBJ2-7; D is unclear. This CDR3 has 14 amino acids. Germline-derived CDR1 and CDR2 are SGHDT and YYEEEE. The V end lost 3 bases, the J end lost 3 bases, and 13 bases lay between the germline ends.

By share of the sample, this clone is medium-sized. This chain links TRBV6-1 with TRBJ1-6; 7 positions match TRBD1. The length of the CDR3 is 16 residues. Per the germline V gene, CDR1 is MNHNS and CDR2 is SASEGT. V shed 6 bases and J 6 bases; nucleotides not matched to a gene: 11. CDR3 bases: TGTGCCAGCAGACGCAAATCGACAGGGAGTAATTCACCCCTCCACTTT. Translation: CASRRKSTGSNSPLHF.

This clone showed up many times. The CDR3 region has the DNA TGTGCCAGCAGCTTGGGGGTGGGAAACATTCAGTACTTC. Protein sequence: CASSLGVGNIQYF. The rearrangement uses TRBV11-3 and TRBJ2-4, with D possibly being TRBD1 or TRBD2 (5 bases each). The germline V gene has CDR1 SGHNT and CDR2 YENEEA. Trimming removed 3 bases from V and 6 bases from J, with 9 bases in between. The CDR3 is 13 amino acids.

The sample holds many counts of this clone. A much larger clone differs from this one at a single base, so this may be a read error. The chain has TRBV12-3 or TRBV12-4 and TRBJ2-3, with D uncertain. CDR3 length equals 12 residues. V lost 6 bases to trimming and J lost 4 bases, with 8 bases between them. This CDR3 is CASSLSADTQYF. The DNA for the CDR3 is TGTGCCAGCAGCCTCTCCGCAGATACGCAGTATTTT.

V usage is TRBV28 and J usage is TRBJ1-2; D is unclear. Trimming stripped 10 bases from V and 1 base from J, with 10 bases between. The CDR3 runs to 12 residues. Germline CDR1 MDHEN, CDR2 SYDVKM. CDR3 bases: TGTGCCACTCAATACGTTAACTATGGCTACACCTTC. Protein: CATQYVNYGYTF.

In this sample, this clone is medium-sized. The genes are TRBV27 and TRBJ1-4, with D unresolved. This CDR3 has 12 residues. V was shortened by 0 bases and J by 10 bases, with 6 bases between the two germline ends. CDR1 is MNHEY and CDR2 is SMNVEV in the germline V gene (reference sequence). DNA of the CDR3: TGTGCCAGCAGTTTATCGGAGGGAAAACTGTTTTTT. It codes for CASSLSEGKLFF.

This clone was observed a handful of times. The J gene is TRBJ1-2, the V gene TRBV28; TRBD1 aligns across 9 bases. Trimming at V came to 6 bases and at J to 5 bases, leaving 7 bases not matched to a gene. The germline V gene encodes CDR1 MDHEN and CDR2 SYDVKM. The CDR3 totals 14 residues. The CDR3 DNA reads as TGTGCCAGCAGCACGGCCGACAGGGGGTATGGCTACACCTTC. Translated: CASSTADRGYGYTF.

This clone has only a few counts. The V call is TRBV6-1, the J call TRBJ2-7; TRBD1 or TRBD2 may be the D gene (5 bases each). V lost 1 base, J lost 2 bases, and 18 bases lay in between. The germline CDR1 and CDR2 sequences are MNHNS and SASEGT. The CDR3 is 17 residues long. CDR3 in amino acids: CASSEDGGLGLPYEQYF. CDR3 DNA: TGTGCCAGCAGTGAAGATGGGGGTTTAGGACTTCCCTACGAGCAGTACTTC.

By proportion, this clone is medium-sized. The chain combines TRBV7-9 with TRBJ1-1, with no clear D. Trimming took off 1 base at V and 5 bases at J, with 8 bases between the two ends. There are 13 residues in the CDR3. Germline V CDR1 and CDR2: SEHNR, FQNEAQ (reference sequence). The CDR3 DNA reads TGTGCCAGCAGCTTAGATCAGCGGACTGAAGCTTTCTTT. This gives the protein CASSLDQRTEAFF.

This clone is large by share. The rearrangement joins TRBV2 to TRBJ1-1, with D possibly being TRBD1 (5 bases). From germline, CDR1 is SNHLY and CDR2 FYNNEI. The CDR3 spans 14 residues. V gave up 6 bases and J gave up 1 base, with 12 bases separating them. Here the CDR3 reads CASRPDSSNTEAFF. The DNA for the CDR3 is TGTGCCAGCAGGCCCGACAGTTCGAACACTGAAGCTTTCTTT.

The rearrangement links TRBV20-1 to TRBJ2-7; TRBD2 agrees at 7 bases. The CDR3 sequence is 15 residues long. The junction had 7 bases not matched to a gene; V was cut back by 0 bases and J by 2 bases. From germline, CDR1 is DFQATT and CDR2 SNEGSKA (reference sequence). This chain's CDR3 is CSARDPSGGPYEQYF. The CDR3 DNA follows: TGCAGTGCTAGAGATCCGTCGGGAGGCCCCTACGAGCAGTACTTC.

The chain combines TRBV12-3 or TRBV12-4 with TRBJ1-2; perhaps TRBD1 as D (5 bases). The V end was cut by 1 base, the J end by 8 bases, with 11 bases between. CDR3 size: 13 residues. The DNA for the CDR3 is TGTGCCAGCAGTTTAGTAGGGGCGGGGGGCTACACCTTC. Translating it yields CASSLVGAGGYTF.

V and J are TRBV5-1 and TRBJ1-2, with 9 bases matching TRBD1. Germline V gene data show CDR1 as SGHRS and CDR2 as YFSETQ. J lost 8 bases, V lost 5 bases, and 13 bases had no gene match. CDR3 size: 15 residues. CDR3 sequence: CASRRPLQGASGYTF. CDR3 DNA: TGCGCCAGCAGACGCCCCCTACAGGGGGCGAGCGGCTACACCTTC. Full variable domain (remainder filled in from reference TRBV5-1 and TRBJ1-2): KAGVTQTPRYLIKTRGQQVTLSCSPISGHRSVSWYQQTPGQGLQFLFEYFSETQRNKGNFPGRFSGRQFSNSRSEMNVSTLELGDSALYLCASRRPLQGASGYTFGSGTRLTVV.

This clone is medium-sized (0.01 to 0.1%) by share. The chain carries TRBV7-9 and TRBJ1-2, with 9 bases aligning to TRBD1. The CDR3 runs 15 residues. Germline V gene sequence: CDR1 SEHNR, CDR2 FQNEAQ (reference sequence). The trim removed 1 base at V and 5 bases at J, leaving 5 bases unmatched. CDR3 nucleotide sequence: TGTGCCAGCAGCTTAGGGGCCGGACAGGGGTATGGCTACACCTTC. Translation: CASSLGAGQGYGYTF.

This clone came up many times. This chain connects TRBV5-1 to TRBJ2-1; 12 nucleotides match TRBD2. Trimming cost V 0 bases and J 9 bases; bases outside gene matches: 10. The germline CDR1 and CDR2 sequences are SGHRS and YFSETQ. The CDR3 extends over 17 amino acids. This chain's CDR3 is CASSLVPLAGGPLEQFF. The CDR3 bases are TGCGCCAGCAGCTTGGTTCCTCTAGCGGGGGGGCCACTTGAGCAGTTCTTC.

Sample share makes this clone medium-sized. Written as DNA, the CDR3 is TGCGCCAGCAGCTTGGGAGGGACAGTCTACGAGCAGTACTTC. Residues: CASSLGGTVYEQYF. The chain carries TRBV5-1 and TRBJ2-7; 7 positions agree with TRBD1. Per germline, CDR1 SGHRS and CDR2 YFSETQ. The V and J ends lost 0 bases and 3 bases, in that order; junction bases with no gene match: 3. There are 14 residues in the CDR3.